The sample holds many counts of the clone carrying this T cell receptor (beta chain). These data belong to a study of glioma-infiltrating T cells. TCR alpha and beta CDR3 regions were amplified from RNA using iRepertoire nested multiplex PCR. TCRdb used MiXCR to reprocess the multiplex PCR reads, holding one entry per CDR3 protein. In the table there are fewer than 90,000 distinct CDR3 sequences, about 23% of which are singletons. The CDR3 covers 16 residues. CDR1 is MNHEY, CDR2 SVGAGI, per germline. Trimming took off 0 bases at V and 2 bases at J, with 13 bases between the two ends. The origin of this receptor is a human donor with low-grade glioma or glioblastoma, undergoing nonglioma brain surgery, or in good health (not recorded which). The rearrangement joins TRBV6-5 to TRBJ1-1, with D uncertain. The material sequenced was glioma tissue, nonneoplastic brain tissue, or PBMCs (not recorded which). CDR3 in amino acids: CASSYSIFRYNTEAFF. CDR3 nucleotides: TGTGCCAGCAGTTACTCGATTTTTCGGTACAACACTGAAGCTTTCTTT.